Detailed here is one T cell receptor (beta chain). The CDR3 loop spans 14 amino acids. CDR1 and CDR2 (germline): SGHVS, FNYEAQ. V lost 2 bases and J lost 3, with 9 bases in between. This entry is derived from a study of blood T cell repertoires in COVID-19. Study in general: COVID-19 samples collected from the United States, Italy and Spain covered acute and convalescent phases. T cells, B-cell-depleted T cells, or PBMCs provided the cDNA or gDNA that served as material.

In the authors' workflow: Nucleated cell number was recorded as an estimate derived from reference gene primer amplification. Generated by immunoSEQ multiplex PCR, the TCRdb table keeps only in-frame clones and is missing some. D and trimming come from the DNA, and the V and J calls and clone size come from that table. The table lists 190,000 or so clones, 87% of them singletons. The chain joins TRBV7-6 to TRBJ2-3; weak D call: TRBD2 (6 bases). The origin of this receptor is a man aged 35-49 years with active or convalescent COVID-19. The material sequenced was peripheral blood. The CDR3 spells CASSLTGVTDTQYF. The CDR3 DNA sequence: TGTGCCAGCAGCTTAACGGGGGTGACAGATACGCAGTATTTT.